This T cell receptor (beta chain) was observed in a study of blood T cell repertoires in COVID-19. Whole-study context: Sources were T cells, B-cell-depleted T cells, or PBMCs; the material itself was cDNA or gDNA.

With 1 base removed from V and 6 bases from J, the gap between germline ends came to 13 bases. Germline V CDR1 and CDR2: SGHDN, FVKESK. CDR3 size: 15 residues. The authors' processing: Amplified reference gene primers provided the basis for estimating nucleated cell counts. TCRdb's table, derived via immunoSEQ multiplex PCR, lists solely in-frame clones and lacks some. V and J calls and clone size are those listed in that table; D and trimming were worked out from the DNA. The sample holds 300,000 to 400,000 clones; approximately 85% are singletons and the top ten take roughly 7%. What was sequenced was peripheral blood. This clonotype was obtained from a human donor in a cohort sampled during active COVID-19. The genes are TRBV14 and TRBJ1-5; D uncertain. This CDR3 reads CASSQGPGRGQPQHF. CDR3 in DNA: TGTGCCAGCAGCCAAGGGCCCGGCCGGGGTCAGCCCCAGCATTTT.